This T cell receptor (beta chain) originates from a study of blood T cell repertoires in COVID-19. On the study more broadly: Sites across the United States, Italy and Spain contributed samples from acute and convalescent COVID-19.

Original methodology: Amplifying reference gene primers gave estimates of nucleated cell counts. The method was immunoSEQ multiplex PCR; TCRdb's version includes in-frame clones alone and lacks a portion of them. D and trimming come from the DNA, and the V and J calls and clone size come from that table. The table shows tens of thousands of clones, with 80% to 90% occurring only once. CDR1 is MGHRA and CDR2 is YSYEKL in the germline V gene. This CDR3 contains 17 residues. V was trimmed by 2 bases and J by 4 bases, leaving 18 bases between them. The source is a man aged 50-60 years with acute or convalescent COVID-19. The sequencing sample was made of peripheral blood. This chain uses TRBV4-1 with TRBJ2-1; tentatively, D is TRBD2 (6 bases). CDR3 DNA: TGCGCCAGCAGCCAATCCGGATCGGGAGTTGGTTACAATGAGCAGTTCTTC. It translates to CASSQSGSGVGYNEQFF.